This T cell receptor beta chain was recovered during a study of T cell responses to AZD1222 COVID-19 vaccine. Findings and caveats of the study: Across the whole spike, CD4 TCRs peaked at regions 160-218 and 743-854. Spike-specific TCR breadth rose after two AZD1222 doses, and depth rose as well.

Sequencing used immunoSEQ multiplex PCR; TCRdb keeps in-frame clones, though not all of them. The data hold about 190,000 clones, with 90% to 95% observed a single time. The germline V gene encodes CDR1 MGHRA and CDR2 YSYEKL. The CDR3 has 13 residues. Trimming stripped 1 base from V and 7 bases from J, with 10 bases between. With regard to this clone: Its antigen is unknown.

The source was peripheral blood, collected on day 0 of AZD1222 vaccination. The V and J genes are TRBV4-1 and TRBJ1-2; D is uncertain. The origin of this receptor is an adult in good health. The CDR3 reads CASSQGITVGYTF. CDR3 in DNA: TGCGCCAGCAGCCAAGGAATCACCGTTGGCTACACCTTC.